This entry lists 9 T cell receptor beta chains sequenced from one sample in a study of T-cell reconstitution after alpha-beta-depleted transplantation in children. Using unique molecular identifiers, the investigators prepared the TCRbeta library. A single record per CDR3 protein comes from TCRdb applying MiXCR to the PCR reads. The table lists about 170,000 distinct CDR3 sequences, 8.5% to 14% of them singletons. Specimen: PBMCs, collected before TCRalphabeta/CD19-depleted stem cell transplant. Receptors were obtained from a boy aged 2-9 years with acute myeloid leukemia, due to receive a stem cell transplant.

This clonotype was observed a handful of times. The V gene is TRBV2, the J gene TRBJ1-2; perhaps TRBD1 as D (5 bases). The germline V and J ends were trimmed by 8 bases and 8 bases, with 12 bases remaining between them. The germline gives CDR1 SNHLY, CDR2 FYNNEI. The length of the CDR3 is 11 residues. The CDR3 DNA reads TGTGCCAGCCCGGGACTGGTCGGCTACACCTTC. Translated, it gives CASPGLVGYTF.

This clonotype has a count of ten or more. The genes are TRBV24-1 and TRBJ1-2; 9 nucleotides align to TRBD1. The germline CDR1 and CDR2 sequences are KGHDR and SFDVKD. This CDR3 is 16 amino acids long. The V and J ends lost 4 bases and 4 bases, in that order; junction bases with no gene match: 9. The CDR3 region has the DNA TGTGCCACCAGTGAACTAACCGGGACAGGGACCTATGGCTACACCTTC. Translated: CATSELTGTGTYGYTF.

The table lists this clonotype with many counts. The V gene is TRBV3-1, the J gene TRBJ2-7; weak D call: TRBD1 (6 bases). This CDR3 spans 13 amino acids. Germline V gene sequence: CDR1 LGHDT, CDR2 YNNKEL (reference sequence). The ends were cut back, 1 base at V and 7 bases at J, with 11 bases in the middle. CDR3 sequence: CASSQGQDLEQYF. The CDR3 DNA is TGTGCCAGCAGCCAAGGACAGGATTTAGAGCAGTACTTC.

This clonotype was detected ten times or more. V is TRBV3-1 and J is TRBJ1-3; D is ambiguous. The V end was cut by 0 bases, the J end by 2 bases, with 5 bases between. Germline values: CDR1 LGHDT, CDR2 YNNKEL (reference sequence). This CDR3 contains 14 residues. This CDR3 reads CASSQDSAGNTIYF. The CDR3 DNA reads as TGTGCCAGCAGCCAAGATTCGGCTGGAAACACCATATATTTT.

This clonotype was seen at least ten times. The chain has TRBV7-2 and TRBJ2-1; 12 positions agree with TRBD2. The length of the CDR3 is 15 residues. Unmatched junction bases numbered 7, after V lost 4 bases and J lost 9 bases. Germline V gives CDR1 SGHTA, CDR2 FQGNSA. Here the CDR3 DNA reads TGTGCCAGCAGCTCTGCTAGCGGGGGGGCCATTGAGCAGTTCTTC. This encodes CASSSASGGAIEQFF. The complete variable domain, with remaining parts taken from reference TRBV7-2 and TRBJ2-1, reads GAGVSQSPSNKVTEKGKDVELRCDPISGHTALYWYRQSLGQGLEFLIYFQGNSAPDKSGLPSDRFSAERTGGSVSTLTIQRTQQEDSAVYLCASSSASGGAIEQFFGPGTRLTVL.

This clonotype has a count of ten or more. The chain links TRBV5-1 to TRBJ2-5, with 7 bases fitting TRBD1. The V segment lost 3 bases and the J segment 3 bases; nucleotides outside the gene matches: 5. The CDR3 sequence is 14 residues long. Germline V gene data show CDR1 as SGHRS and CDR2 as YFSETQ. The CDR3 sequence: CASSWGTEKETQYF. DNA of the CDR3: TGCGCCAGCAGCTGGGGGACAGAGAAAGAGACCCAGTACTTC.

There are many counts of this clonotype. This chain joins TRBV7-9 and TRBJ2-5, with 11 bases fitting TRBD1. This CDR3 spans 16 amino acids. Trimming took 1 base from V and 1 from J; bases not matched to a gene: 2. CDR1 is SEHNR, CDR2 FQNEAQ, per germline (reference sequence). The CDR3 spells CASSLGDRGAQETQYF. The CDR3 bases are TGTGCCAGCAGCTTAGGGGACAGGGGGGCCCAAGAGACCCAGTACTTC.

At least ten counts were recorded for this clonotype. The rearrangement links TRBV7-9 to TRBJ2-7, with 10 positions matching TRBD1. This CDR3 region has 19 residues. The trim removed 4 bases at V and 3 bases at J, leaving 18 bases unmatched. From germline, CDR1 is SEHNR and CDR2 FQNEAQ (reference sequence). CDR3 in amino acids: CASSYRDRGPHFCFYEQYV. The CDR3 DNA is TGTGCCAGCAGCTACCGGGACAGGGGACCGCACTTTTGCTTCTACGAGCAGTACGTC.

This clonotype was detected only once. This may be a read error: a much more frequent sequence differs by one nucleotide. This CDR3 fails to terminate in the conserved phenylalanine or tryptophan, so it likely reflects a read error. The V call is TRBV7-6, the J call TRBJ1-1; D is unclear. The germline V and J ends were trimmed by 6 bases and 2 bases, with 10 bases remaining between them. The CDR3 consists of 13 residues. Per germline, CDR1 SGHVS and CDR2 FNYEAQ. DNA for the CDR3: TGTGCCAGCAGGAGGGAGCAAAACACTGAAGCTTTCCTT. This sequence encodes CASRREQNTEAFL.